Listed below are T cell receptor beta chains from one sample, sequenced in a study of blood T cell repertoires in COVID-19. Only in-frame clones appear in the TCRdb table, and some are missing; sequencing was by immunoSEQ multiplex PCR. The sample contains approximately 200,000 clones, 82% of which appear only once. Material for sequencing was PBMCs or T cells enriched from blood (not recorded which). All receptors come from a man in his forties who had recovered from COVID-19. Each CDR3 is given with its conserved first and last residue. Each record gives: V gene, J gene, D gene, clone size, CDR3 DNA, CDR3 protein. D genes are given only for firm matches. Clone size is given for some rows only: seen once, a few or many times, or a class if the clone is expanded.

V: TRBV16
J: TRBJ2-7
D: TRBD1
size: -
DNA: TGTGCCAGCCAGGGGGACAGGGGGCCGCAGGAGCAGTACTTC
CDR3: CASQGDRGPQEQYF

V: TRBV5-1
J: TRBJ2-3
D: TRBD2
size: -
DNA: TGCGCCAGCAGCTTGCTGGGACTAGCGGGAGCAGATACGCAGTATTTT
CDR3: CASSLLGLAGADTQYF

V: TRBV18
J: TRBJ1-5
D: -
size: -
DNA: TGTGCCAGCTCACCTCAGGGAAGCAATCAGCCCCAGCATTTT
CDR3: CASSPQGSNQPQHF

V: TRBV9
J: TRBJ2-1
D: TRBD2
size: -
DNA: TGTGCCAGCAGCCCTAGCGGGAGCTCCTACAATGAGCAGTTCTTC
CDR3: CASSPSGSSYNEQFF

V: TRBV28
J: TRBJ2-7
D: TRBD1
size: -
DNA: TGTGCCAGCAGTTTGTGGACAGGGACCTACGAGCAGTACTTC
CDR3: CASSLWTGTYEQYF

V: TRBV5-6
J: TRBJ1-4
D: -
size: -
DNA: TGTGCCAGCAGCTTGATCTCCGGCGGTCTGTCTGAAAAACTGTTTTTT
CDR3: CASSLISGGLSEKLFF

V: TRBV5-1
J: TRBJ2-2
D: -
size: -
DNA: TGCGCCAGCAGCTTGAAGTGGCAGGGTAGTACCGGAGCGAACAGCGGGGAGCTGTTTTTT
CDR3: CASSLKWQGSTGANSGELFF

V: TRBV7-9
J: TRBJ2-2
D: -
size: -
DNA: TGTGCCAGCAGCTTCCTGGGACTTCCAGAGGCCGACACCGGGGAGCTGTTTTTT
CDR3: CASSFLGLPEADTGELFF

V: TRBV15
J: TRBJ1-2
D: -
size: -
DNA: TGTGCCACCAGCAGAGATATTACGACGGGATTGCGCGGCTACACCTTC
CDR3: CATSRDITTGLRGYTF

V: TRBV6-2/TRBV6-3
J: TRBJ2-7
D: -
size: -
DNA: TGTGCCAGCAGTTCGACATCCTACGAGCAGTACTTC
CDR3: CASSSTSYEQYF

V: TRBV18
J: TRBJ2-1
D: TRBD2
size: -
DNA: TGTGCCAGCTCCCAGGGCGGGAGCCACAATGAGCAGTTCTTC
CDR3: CASSQGGSHNEQFF

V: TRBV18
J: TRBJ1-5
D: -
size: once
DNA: TGTGCCAGCTCACCGACAGGACCTCAGCCCCAGCATTTT
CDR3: CASSPTGPQPQHF

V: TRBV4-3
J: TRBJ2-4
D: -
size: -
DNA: TGCGCCAGCAGCCAAGAATCAACAGTCTTAGCCAAAAACATTCAGTACTTC
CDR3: CASSQESTVLAKNIQYF

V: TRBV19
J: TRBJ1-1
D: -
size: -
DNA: TGTGCCAGTTTATCAGGACAAGGGGACACTGAAGCTTTCTTT
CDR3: CASLSGQGDTEAFF

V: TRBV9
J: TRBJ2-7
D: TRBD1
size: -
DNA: TGTGCCAGCAGCGTGGGGACAGTTCGCTCCATGACCTACGAGCAGTACTTC
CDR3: CASSVGTVRSMTYEQYF

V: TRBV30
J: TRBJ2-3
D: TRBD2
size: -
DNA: TGTGCCTGGCTATCCAGCGGGAGGGGACGGGGTACGCAGTATTTT
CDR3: CAWLSSGRGRGTQYF

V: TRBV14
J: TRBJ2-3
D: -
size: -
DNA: TGTGCCAGCAGCCAAGGTGGGCTTTCGTGGGATACGCAGTATTTT
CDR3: CASSQGGLSWDTQYF

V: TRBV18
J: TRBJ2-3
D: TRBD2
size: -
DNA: TGTGCCAGCTCACCACCGAAAGGATCAGCGGGAGGGCTTAATACGCAGTATTTT
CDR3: CASSPPKGSAGGLNTQYF

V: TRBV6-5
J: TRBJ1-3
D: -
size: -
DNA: TGTGCCAGCATCAGCTCTGGAAACACCATATATTTT
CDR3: CASISSGNTIYF

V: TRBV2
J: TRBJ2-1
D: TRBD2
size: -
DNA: TGTGCCAGCAGTGCGACTAGCGGGGCTGTGTATGAGCAGTTCTTC
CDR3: CASSATSGAVYEQFF

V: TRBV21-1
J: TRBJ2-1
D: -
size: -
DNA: TGTGCCAGCAGCAAGAAGGGTAGCGGAGCAAAACTCTACAATGAGCAGTTCTTC
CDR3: CASSKKGSGAKLYNEQFF

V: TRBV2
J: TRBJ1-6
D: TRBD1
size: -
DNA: TGTGCCAGCAGCGACAGGGGAGGAAATTCACCCCTCCACTTT
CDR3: CASSDRGGNSPLHF

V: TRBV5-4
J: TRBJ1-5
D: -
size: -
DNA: TGTGCCAGCAGCTCCGGGGGGGGCGATCAGCCCCAGCATTTT
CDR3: CASSSGGGDQPQHF

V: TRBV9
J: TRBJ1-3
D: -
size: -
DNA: TGTGCCAGCAGCGTAGCCGCGGTCTCTGGAAACACCATATATTTT
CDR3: CASSVAAVSGNTIYF

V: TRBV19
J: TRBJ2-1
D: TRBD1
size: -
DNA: TGTGCCAGTAGTCCATTACCTGGGACAGGTGACTACAATGAGCAGTTCTTC
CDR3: CASSPLPGTGDYNEQFF

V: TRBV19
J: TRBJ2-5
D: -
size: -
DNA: TGTGCCAGTAGTGATACCGGGACAGCGGGAGCCCAGTACTTC
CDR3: CASSDTGTAGAQYF

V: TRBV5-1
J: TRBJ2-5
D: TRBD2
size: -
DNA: TGCGCCAGCAGCTTGGTAGCGGGGGGCGAGCAAGAGACCCAGTACTTC
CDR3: CASSLVAGGEQETQYF

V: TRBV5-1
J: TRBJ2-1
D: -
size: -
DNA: TGCGCCAGCAGCTTCGCAGGCGCCTACAATGAGCAGTTCTTC
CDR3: CASSFAGAYNEQFF

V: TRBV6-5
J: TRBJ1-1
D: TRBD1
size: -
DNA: TGTGCCAGCAGTTACTATGGGACAGGTGGACTGGAAGCTTTCTTT
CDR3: CASSYYGTGGLEAFF

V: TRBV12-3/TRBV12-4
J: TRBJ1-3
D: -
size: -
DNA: TGTGCCAGCGGCTTCGGGGGGGACACCATATATTTT
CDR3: CASGFGGDTIYF

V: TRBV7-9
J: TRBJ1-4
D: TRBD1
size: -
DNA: TGTGCCAGCAGCGGGGACAGATCCGCACCCGCAACTAATGAAAAACTGTTTTTT
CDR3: CASSGDRSAPATNEKLFF